This T cell receptor beta chain appears in the sequencing data of a study of shared clonotypes between healthy human individuals. Remarks on this clone: Its antigen is still unknown.

Regarding the study as a whole: It was observed that approximately 5% of naive CD4 clonotypes were shared across a handful of donors. An anticipated effect of sequencing depth on clonotype sharing among donors was recognized.

The V gene lost 7 bases and the J gene lost 8 bases, with 20 bases spanning the gap. Germline V gene sequence: CDR1 LNHNV, CDR2 YYDKDF (reference sequence). This CDR3 comprises 15 residues. What CD8 memory combined were CD45RO+ cells and CCR7-negative CD45RA+ TemRA cells. When replicate PCRs were run on sorted subsets, they used about 200 ng DNA, some 29,000 T cell genomes. Sequencing used immunoSEQ multiplex PCR; TCRdb keeps in-frame clones, though not all of them. The repertoire has under 120,000 clones, 67% of them found once; the top ten carry approximately 24%. Material: memory CD8+ T cells sorted from blood. Subset denoted: CD45RO+ cells pooled with CCR7-negative TemRA cells. This TCR derives from a woman aged 25 to 39 in good health. V usage is TRBV15 and J usage is TRBJ1-4; D perhaps matches TRBD1 (6 bases). CDR3 protein: CATTPRAGAQEKLFF. The CDR3 nucleotides are TGTGCCACCACCCCCCGTGCGGGGGCACAAGAAAAACTGTTTTTT.